This TCR beta chain emerged from a study of shared clonotypes between healthy human individuals. Study findings and constraints: Clonotype sharing across several donors was observed for around 5.1% of naive CD4 clonotypes. Naive subsets typically showed greater estimated richness than memory subsets.

Profiled with immunoSEQ multiplex PCR; TCRdb holds only in-frame clones, not every one. The profile shows about 580,000 clones, more than 95% of them singletons. Comment on this clone: Its matching antigen is unknown.

Terminally differentiated effector memory CD45RA+ cells were left out of the naive CD8 fraction, which was CD45RO-negative and positively selected for CCR7. CDR1 SGHTA and CDR2 FQGNSA come from the germline V gene. The CDR3 extends over 15 amino acids. V was trimmed by 5 bases and J by 4 bases, leaving 15 bases between them. Source material: naive CD8+ T cells sorted from blood. This chain connects TRBV7-2 to TRBJ2-1; D unclear. The sequence derives from a man under 40 in good health. CDR3 residues: CASSAPLGWYNEQFF. The CDR3, as DNA: TGTGCCAGCAGCGCCCCTCTTGGGTGGTACAATGAGCAGTTCTTC.